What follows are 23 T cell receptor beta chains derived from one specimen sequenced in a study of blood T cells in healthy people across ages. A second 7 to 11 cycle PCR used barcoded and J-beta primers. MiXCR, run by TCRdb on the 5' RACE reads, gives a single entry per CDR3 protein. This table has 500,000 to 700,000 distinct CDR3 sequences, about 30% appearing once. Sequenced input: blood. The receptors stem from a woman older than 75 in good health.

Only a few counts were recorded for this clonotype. CDR3 nucleotide sequence: TGCAGTGCCTGGGACGGAGACCTCTACGAGCAGTACTTC. Amino acids: CSAWDGDLYEQYF. V and J are TRBV20-1 and TRBJ2-7; either TRBD1 or TRBD2 may fit D (5 bases each). Trimming removed 6 bases at V and 3 bases at J, with 15 bases between. Germline V lookup: CDR1 DFQATT, CDR2 SNEGSKA (reference sequence). The CDR3 has 13 amino acids.

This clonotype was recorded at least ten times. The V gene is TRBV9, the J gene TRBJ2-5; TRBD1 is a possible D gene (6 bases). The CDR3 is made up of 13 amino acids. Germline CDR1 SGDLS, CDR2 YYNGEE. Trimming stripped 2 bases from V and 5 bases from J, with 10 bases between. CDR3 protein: CASSVGQSETQYF. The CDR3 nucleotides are TGTGCCAGCAGCGTCGGACAGAGCGAGACCCAGTACTTC.

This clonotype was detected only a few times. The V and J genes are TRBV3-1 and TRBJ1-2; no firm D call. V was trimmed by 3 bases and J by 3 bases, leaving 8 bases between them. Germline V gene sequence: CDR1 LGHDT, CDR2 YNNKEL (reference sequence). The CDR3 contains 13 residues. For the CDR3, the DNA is TGTGCCAGCAGCCAGCACCAAGACTATGGCTACACCTTC. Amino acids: CASSQHQDYGYTF.

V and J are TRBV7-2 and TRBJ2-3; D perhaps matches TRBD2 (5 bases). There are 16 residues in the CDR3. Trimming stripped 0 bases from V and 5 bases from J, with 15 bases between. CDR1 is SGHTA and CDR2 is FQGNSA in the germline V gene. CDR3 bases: TGTGCCAGCAGCTTAGCGCCTTTCGGGATAGGAGATACGCAGTATTTT. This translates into CASSLAPFGIGDTQYF.

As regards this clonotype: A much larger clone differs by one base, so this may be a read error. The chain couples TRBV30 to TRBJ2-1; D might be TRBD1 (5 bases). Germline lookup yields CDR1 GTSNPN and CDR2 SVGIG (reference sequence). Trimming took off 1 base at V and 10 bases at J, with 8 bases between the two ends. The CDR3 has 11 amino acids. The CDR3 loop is CAWSDRYEQFF. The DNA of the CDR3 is TGTGCCTGGAGTGACAGGTACGAGCAGTTCTTC.

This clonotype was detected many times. The CDR3 DNA sequence: TGTGCCAGCAGCTTAGATCGTTCGGGGGCCACAGATACGCAGTATTTT. Its translation is CASSLDRSGATDTQYF. This chain joins TRBV11-2 and TRBJ2-3; either TRBD1 or TRBD2 may supply D (6 bases each). V was cut by 0 bases and J by 2 bases, with 12 bases left in between. Germline CDR1 and CDR2: SGHAT and FQNNGV. CDR3 length: 16 amino acids.

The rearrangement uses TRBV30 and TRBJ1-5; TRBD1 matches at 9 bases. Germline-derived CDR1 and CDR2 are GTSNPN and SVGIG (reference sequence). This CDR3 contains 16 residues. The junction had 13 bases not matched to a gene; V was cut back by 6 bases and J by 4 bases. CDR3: CACNSAGTGRNQPQHF. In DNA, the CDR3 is TGTGCCTGTAACTCCGCCGGGACAGGGAGGAATCAGCCCCAGCATTTT.

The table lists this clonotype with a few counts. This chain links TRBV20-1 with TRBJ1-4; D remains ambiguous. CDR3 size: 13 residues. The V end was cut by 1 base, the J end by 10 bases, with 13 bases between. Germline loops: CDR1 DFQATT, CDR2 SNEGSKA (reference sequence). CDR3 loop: CSARGPLDGKLFF. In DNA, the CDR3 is TGCAGTGCTAGAGGACCCCTAGATGGAAAACTGTTTTTT.

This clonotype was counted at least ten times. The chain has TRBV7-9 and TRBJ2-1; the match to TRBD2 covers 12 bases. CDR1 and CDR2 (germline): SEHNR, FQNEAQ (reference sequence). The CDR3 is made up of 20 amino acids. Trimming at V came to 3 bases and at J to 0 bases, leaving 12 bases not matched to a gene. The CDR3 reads CASSFLAGTSGGSSYNEQFF. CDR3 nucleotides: TGTGCCAGCAGCTTCCTAGCTGGCACTAGCGGGGGGAGCTCCTACAATGAGCAGTTCTTC.

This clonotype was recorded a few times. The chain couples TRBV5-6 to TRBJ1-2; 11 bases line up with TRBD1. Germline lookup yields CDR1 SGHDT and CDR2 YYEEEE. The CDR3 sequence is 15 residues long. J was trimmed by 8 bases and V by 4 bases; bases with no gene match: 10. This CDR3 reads CASSPSGQGERGYTF. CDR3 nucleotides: TGTGCCAGCAGCCCTTCGGGACAGGGGGAGAGAGGCTACACCTTC.

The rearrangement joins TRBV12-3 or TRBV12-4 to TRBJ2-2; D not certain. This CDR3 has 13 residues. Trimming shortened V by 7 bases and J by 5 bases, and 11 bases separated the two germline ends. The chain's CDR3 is CASIQTRTGELFF. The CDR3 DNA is TGTGCCAGCATACAGACGAGGACCGGGGAGCTGTTTTTT.

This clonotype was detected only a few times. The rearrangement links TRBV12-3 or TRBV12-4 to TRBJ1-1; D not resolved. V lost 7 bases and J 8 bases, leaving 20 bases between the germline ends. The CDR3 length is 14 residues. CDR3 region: CASTTGLGRPEAFF. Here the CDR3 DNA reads TGTGCCAGCACTACGGGCCTAGGGAGGCCCGAAGCTTTCTTT.

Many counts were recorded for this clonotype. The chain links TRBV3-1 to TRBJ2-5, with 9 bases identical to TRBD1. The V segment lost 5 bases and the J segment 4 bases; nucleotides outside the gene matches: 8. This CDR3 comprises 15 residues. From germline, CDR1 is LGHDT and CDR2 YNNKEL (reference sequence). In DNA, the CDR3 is TGTGCCAGCAGCTCCGGGACAGGGCGGCGAGAGACCCAGTACTTC. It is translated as CASSSGTGRRETQYF.

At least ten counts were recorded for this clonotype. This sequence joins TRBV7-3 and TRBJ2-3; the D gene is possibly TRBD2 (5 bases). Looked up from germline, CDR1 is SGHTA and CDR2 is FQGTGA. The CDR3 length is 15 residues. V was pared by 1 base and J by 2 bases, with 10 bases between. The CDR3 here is CASSLNGLYTDTQYF. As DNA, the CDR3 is TGTGCCAGCAGCTTAAATGGACTTTACACAGATACGCAGTATTTT.

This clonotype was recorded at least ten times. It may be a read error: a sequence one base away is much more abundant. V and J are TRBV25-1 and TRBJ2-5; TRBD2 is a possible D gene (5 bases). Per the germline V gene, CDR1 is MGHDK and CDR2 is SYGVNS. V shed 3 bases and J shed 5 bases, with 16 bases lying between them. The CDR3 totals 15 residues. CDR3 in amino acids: CASSDWLGRGETQYF. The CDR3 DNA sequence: TGTGCCAGCAGTGACTGGTTGGGCCGAGGGGAGACCCAGTACTTC.

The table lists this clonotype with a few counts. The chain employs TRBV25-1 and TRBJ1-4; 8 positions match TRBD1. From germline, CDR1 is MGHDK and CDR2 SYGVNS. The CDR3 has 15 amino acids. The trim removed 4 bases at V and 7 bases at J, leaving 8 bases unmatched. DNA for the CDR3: TGTGCCAGCAGTGCACCGACAGGGGCCCTTGAAAAACTGTTTTTT. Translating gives CASSAPTGALEKLFF.

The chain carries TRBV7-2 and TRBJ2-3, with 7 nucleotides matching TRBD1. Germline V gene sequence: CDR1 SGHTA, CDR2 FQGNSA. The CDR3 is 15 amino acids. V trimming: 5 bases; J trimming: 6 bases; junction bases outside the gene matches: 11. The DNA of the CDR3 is TGTGCCAGCAGCAGGGGTACAGGGGATTGGGATACGCAGTATTTT. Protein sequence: CASSRGTGDWDTQYF.

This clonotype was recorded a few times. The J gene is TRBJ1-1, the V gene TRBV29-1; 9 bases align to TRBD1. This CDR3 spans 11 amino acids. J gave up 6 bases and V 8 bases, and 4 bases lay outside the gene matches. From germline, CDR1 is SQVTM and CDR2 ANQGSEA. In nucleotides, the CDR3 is TGCAGCATGGACAGGGGTGCTGAAGCTTTCTTT. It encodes CSMDRGAEAFF.

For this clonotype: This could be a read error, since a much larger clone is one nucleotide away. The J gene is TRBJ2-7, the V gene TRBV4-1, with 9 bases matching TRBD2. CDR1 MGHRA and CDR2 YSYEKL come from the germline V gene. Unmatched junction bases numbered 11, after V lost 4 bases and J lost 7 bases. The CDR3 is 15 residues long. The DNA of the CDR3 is TGCGCCAGCAGCCCCAGGGCGGGGGGGCCGAATGAGCAGTACTTC. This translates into CASSPRAGGPNEQYF.

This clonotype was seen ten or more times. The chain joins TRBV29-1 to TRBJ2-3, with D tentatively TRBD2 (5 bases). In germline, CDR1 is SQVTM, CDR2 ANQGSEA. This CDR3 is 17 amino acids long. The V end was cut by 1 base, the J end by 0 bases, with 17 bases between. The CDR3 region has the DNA TGCAGCGTTGAAGGGCACCGAACTGAGGGTAGCACAGATACGCAGTATTTT. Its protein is CSVEGHRTEGSTDTQYF.

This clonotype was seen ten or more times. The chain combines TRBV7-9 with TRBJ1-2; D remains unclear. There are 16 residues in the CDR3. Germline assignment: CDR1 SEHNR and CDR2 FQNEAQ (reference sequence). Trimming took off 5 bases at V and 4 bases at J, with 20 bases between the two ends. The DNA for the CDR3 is TGTGCCAGCAGCCGGCTGGGAGGGAGCTTACTCTATGGCTACACCTTC. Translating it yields CASSRLGGSLLYGYTF.

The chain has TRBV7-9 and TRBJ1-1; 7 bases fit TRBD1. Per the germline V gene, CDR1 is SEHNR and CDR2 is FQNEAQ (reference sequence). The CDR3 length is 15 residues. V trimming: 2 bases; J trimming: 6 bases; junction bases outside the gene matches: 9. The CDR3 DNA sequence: TGTGCCAGCAGCTTAATTGAAGGGGGCGGCCCTGAAGCTTTCTTT. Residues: CASSLIEGGGPEAFF.

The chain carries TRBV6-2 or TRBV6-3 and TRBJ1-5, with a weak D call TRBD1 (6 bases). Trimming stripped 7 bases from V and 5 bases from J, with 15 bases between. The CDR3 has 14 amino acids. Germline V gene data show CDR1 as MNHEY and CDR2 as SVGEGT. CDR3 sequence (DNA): TGTGCCAGCAACACCGGGACACCCCATCAGCCCCAGCATTTT. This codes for CASNTGTPHQPQHF.